This TCR beta chain was sequenced during a study of OX40 agonist ivuxolimab in advanced cancers. Study information: Intravenous ivuxolimab at 0.01 to 10 mg/kg was given to patients every 2 weeks. Study conclusions and caveats: CD4+ and CD8+ blood T cells expanded clonally by week 6 at 0.1 to 3.0 mg/kg.

As concerns this clone: Its specificity is not known.

The CDR3 length is 22 residues. V lost 3 bases to trimming and J lost 4 bases; unmatched junction nucleotides: 22. Germline CDR1 is SGHVS and CDR2 is FNYEAQ. Clones were read by immunoSEQ multiplex PCR, and TCRdb kept only the in-frame ones, dropping some. The sample has tens of thousands of clones; approximately 83% are singletons. The rearrangement uses TRBV7-6 and TRBJ2-3; 13 bases agree with TRBD2. This TCR came from an adult with an advanced solid tumor such as melanoma, head and neck, liver or kidney cancer. Sequenced here: CD4+ or CD8+ T cells sorted from blood, sampled in a trial of the OX40 agonist ivuxolimab. DNA of the CDR3: TGTGCCAGCAGCTTTTCTTATCGACCCTCTTTAACTAGCGGGAGGGCCGCAGATACGCAGTATTTT. As protein: CASSFSYRPSLTSGRAADTQYF.